The rows below give T cell receptor beta chains drawn from one sample of a study of PD-1 blockade in classical Hodgkin lymphoma. Method: immunoSEQ multiplex PCR; TCRdb's copy keeps in-frame clones and lacks some. The profile shows tens of thousands of clones, about 70% of them singletons. Sequenced material: peripheral blood mononuclear cells (PBMCs), taken before the fourth cycle of nivolumab. Receptors originate from a human donor with classical Hodgkin lymphoma. Both conserved end residues are part of each CDR3. Each record gives: CDR3 length, clone size, J gene, V gene, D gene, CDR3 DNA, CDR3 protein. A D gene is named only where the DNA matches it firmly. Clone size is stated in some rows and not others, as once, few, many or a class when expanded.

len: 16; abundance: NA; j_gene: TRBJ1-5; v_gene: TRBV5-8; d_gene: NA; CDR3nt: TGTGCCAGCAGCTTGGGACAGGTAGGGAGCAATCAGCCCCAGCATTTT; CDR3aa: CASSLGQVGSNQPQHF
len: 15; abundance: NA; j_gene: TRBJ2-2; v_gene: TRBV5-1; d_gene: TRBD1; CDR3nt: TGCGCCAGCAGCGTGGGACAGGAGTTCACCGGGGAGCTGTTTTTT; CDR3aa: CASSVGQEFTGELFF
len: 15; abundance: many; j_gene: TRBJ1-1; v_gene: TRBV6-5; d_gene: NA; CDR3nt: TGTGCCAGCTATACCGCGGGGGGCTCAGGCACTGAAGCTTTCTTT; CDR3aa: CASYTAGGSGTEAFF
len: 15; abundance: few; j_gene: TRBJ1-5; v_gene: TRBV7-8; d_gene: NA; CDR3nt: TGTGCCAGCAGCTTAATGTTCACAGGTAATCAGCCCCAGCATTTT; CDR3aa: CASSLMFTGNQPQHF
len: 18; abundance: NA; j_gene: TRBJ2-6; v_gene: TRBV27; d_gene: NA; CDR3nt: TGTGCCAGCAGTTTAGGGGTATTTGGTCGTTCTGGGGCCAACGTCCTGACTTTC; CDR3aa: CASSLGVFGRSGANVLTF
len: 14; abundance: NA; j_gene: TRBJ2-3; v_gene: TRBV11-3; d_gene: TRBD2; CDR3nt: TGTGCCAGCAGTTTAGCGGGCCCCACAGATACGCAGTATTTT; CDR3aa: CASSLAGPTDTQYF
len: 11; abundance: NA; j_gene: TRBJ2-3; v_gene: TRBV19; d_gene: NA; CDR3nt: TGTGCCAGTAGTATCACAGATACGCAGTATTTT; CDR3aa: CASSITDTQYF
len: 14; abundance: few; j_gene: TRBJ1-4; v_gene: TRBV6-5; d_gene: NA; CDR3nt: TGTGCCAGCAGTCCTCAGGGTGGGGATGAAAAACTGTTTTTT; CDR3aa: CASSPQGGDEKLFF
len: 14; abundance: few; j_gene: TRBJ1-1; v_gene: TRBV18; d_gene: NA; CDR3nt: TGTGCCAGCTCACCAGGGCTTTTGAACACTGAAGCTTTCTTT; CDR3aa: CASSPGLLNTEAFF
len: 15; abundance: NA; j_gene: TRBJ2-7; v_gene: TRBV27; d_gene: TRBD2; CDR3nt: TGTGCCAGCAGTCTTCGACTAGCGGGGACCTACGAGCAGTACTTC; CDR3aa: CASSLRLAGTYEQYF
len: 13; abundance: NA; j_gene: TRBJ1-3; v_gene: TRBV6-5; d_gene: NA; CDR3nt: TGTGCCAGCAGCTTTCTCTCTGGAAACACCATATATTTT; CDR3aa: CASSFLSGNTIYF
len: 15; abundance: NA; j_gene: TRBJ1-1; v_gene: TRBV6-6; d_gene: TRBD1; CDR3nt: TGTGCCAGCAGTTACTCGGGGGACAGGGGCACTGAAGCTTTCTTT; CDR3aa: CASSYSGDRGTEAFF
len: 13; abundance: medium-sized; j_gene: TRBJ2-1; v_gene: TRBV7-2; d_gene: NA; CDR3nt: TGTGCCAGCAGCCCCCCCCGACTTCCCAGGGGATTCTTC; CDR3aa: CASSPPRLPRGFF
len: 18; abundance: NA; j_gene: TRBJ2-3; v_gene: TRBV7-2; d_gene: NA; CDR3nt: TGTGCCAGCAGCTTAGTTCGTTGGCGGGGGCAATCCCCGGATACGCAGTATTTT; CDR3aa: CASSLVRWRGQSPDTQYF
len: 15; abundance: NA; j_gene: TRBJ1-2; v_gene: TRBV27; d_gene: NA; CDR3nt: TGTGCCAGCAGTTTATCGAGGGGGGGGGCTGACGGCTACACCTTC; CDR3aa: CASSLSRGGADGYTF
len: 13; abundance: NA; j_gene: TRBJ1-1; v_gene: TRBV7-9; d_gene: NA; CDR3nt: TGTGCCAGCAGTATTACAGGGTACACTGAAGCTTTCTTT; CDR3aa: CASSITGYTEAFF
len: 17; abundance: NA; j_gene: TRBJ1-2; v_gene: TRBV9; d_gene: TRBD1; CDR3nt: TGTGCCAGCAGCGTAACCGGGACAGGATCACCTAACTATGGCTACACCTTC; CDR3aa: CASSVTGTGSPNYGYTF
len: 14; abundance: NA; j_gene: TRBJ1-6; v_gene: TRBV2; d_gene: NA; CDR3nt: TGTGCCAGCCAAATTGTGGAACGAAGTTCACCCCTCCACTTT; CDR3aa: CASQIVERSSPLHF